The 12 T cell receptor beta chains given below trace back to one sample, sequenced in a study of beta chain features in type 1 diabetes. Reverse transcription of all isolated RNA meant that expressed TCRB transcripts were sequenced. Method: immunoSEQ multiplex PCR; TCRdb's copy keeps in-frame clones and lacks some. In the table there are around 300,000 clones, 8% of which are singletons. The sample taken for sequencing was central memory CD4+ T cells from blood. Receptors were obtained from a woman aged 18-29 years in good health.

CDR3 nucleotide sequence: TGTGCCAGCTCACCAACCGGGACAGGGAACGAGCAGTACTTC. Translating it yields CASSPTGTGNEQYF. V usage is TRBV18 and J usage is TRBJ2-7; 9 nucleotides match TRBD1. Germline V lookup: CDR1 KGHSH, CDR2 LQKENI. The CDR3 is 14 amino acids. J was trimmed by 5 bases and V by 2 bases; bases with no gene match: 4.

The chain has TRBV7-3 and TRBJ2-1; D call uncertain. This CDR3 has 13 residues. Trimming stripped 2 bases from V and 4 bases from J, with 6 bases between. CDR1 SGHTA and CDR2 FQGTGA come from the germline V gene. The CDR3 region has the DNA TGTGCCAGCAGCTTAGACGGGTACAATGAGCAGTTCTTC. Translation: CASSLDGYNEQFF.

The CDR3 sequence: CASFSSGTGQHEQFF. The CDR3 nucleotides read TGTGCCAGCTTCTCATCCGGGACAGGGCAGCATGAGCAGTTCTTC. V is TRBV6-5 and J is TRBJ2-1, with 9 bases identical to TRBD1. Unmatched junction bases numbered 13, after V lost 8 bases and J lost 8 bases. The CDR3 extends over 15 amino acids. Germline-derived CDR1 and CDR2 are MNHEY and SVGAGI.

This clone was seen only a few times. The chain joins TRBV5-4 to TRBJ2-5, with 9 bases lining up with TRBD2. This CDR3 comprises 16 residues. In germline, CDR1 is SGHNT, CDR2 YYREEE (reference sequence). V dropped 4 bases and J dropped 5; count of bases not matched to a gene: 12. The CDR3 DNA follows: TGTGCCAGCAGCCCGAATGGCGGGGGGGCCGGGGAGACCCAGTACTTC. Translated: CASSPNGGGAGETQYF. Using reference TRBV5-4 and TRBJ2-5 for the parts outside the CDR3, the full variable domain is ETGVTQSPTHLIKTRGQQVTLRCSSQSGHNTVSWYQQALGQGPQFIFQYYREEENGRGNFPPRFSGLQFPNYSSELNVNALELDDSALYLCASSPNGGGAGETQYFGPGTRLLVL.

This clone has just a few counts. This chain connects TRBV5-1 to TRBJ2-1; 9 bases are a match to TRBD2. Germline V gene sequence: CDR1 SGHRS, CDR2 YFSETQ. This CDR3 region has 19 residues. V dropped 1 base and J dropped 2; count of bases not matched to a gene: 13. CDR3: CASSLSWRGGRFPYNEQFF. In nucleotides, the CDR3 is TGCGCCAGCAGCTTGTCGTGGCGGGGGGGCCGGTTCCCCTACAATGAGCAGTTCTTC.

This clone was found many times. The chain is built from TRBV15 and TRBJ2-6, with no clear D. CDR1 LNHNV and CDR2 YYDKDF come from the germline V gene (reference sequence). The germline V and J ends were trimmed by 4 bases and 1 base, with 8 bases remaining between them. The CDR3 sequence is 15 residues long. The DNA for the CDR3 is TGTGCCACCAGCAACGCTCTTTCTGGGGCCAACGTCCTGACTTTC. Translated, it gives CATSNALSGANVLTF.

This clone was seen a few times. This sequence joins TRBV28 and TRBJ1-5; 8 nucleotides agree with TRBD1. The CDR3 is 20 residues long. Germline V lookup: CDR1 MDHEN, CDR2 SYDVKM. The V segment lost 6 bases and the J segment 0 bases; nucleotides outside the gene matches: 19. This CDR3 reads CASRPQGPGGARGSNQPQHF. CDR3 DNA: TGTGCCAGCAGACCCCAGGGTCCAGGGGGCGCACGGGGTAGCAATCAGCCCCAGCATTTT. The entire variable domain, with the rest obtained from reference TRBV28 and TRBJ1-5, is as follows: DVKVTQSSRYLVKRTGEKVFLECVQDMDHENMFWYRQDPGLGLRLIYFSYDVKMKEKGDIPEGYSVSREKKERFSLILESASTNQTSMYLCASRPQGPGGARGSNQPQHFGDGTRLSIL.

This clone was counted between two and nine times. The chain is built from TRBV9 and TRBJ1-2; possibly TRBD1 for D (5 bases). The germline CDR1 and CDR2 sequences are SGDLS and YYNGEE. Trimming removed 4 bases from V and 4 bases from J, with 14 bases in between. The CDR3 spans 14 residues. The CDR3 DNA reads as TGTGCCAGCAGCAGCGTAGTCGGGGGCTATGGCTACACCTTC. Its translation is CASSSVVGGYGYTF.

The chain links TRBV7-9 to TRBJ2-3, with D perhaps matching TRBD1 (7 bases). V was cut by 2 bases and J by 3 bases, with 12 bases left in between. Germline V gene data show CDR1 as SEHNR and CDR2 as FQNEAQ (reference sequence). This CDR3 contains 15 residues. CDR3 in DNA: TGTGCCAGCAGCTTACAGACAGGGAGGACAGATACGCAGTATTTT. Translating gives CASSLQTGRTDTQYF.

The J gene is TRBJ1-1, the V gene TRBV7-2, with TRBD1 as a possible D gene (6 bases). This CDR3 is 13 amino acids long. V was clipped by 5 bases and J by 8 bases, with 15 bases between them. In germline, CDR1 is SGHTA, CDR2 FQGNSA. The CDR3: CASSTYSGAEAFF. For the CDR3, the DNA is TGTGCCAGCAGCACCTACTCAGGGGCCGAAGCTTTCTTT. Full variable domain (missing parts from reference TRBV7-2 and TRBJ1-1): GAGVSQSPSNKVTEKGKDVELRCDPISGHTALYWYRQSLGQGLEFLIYFQGNSAPDKSGLPSDRFSAERTGGSVSTLTIQRTQQEDSAVYLCASSTYSGAEAFFGQGTRLTVV.

This clone was seen a handful of times. V is TRBV6-1 and J is TRBJ1-1; 8 bases match TRBD1. The V and J ends lost 6 bases and 1 base, in that order; junction bases with no gene match: 7. Germline V gene sequence: CDR1 MNHNS, CDR2 SASEGT. This CDR3 is 15 amino acids long. The CDR3 nucleotides read TGTGCCAGCAGAGCCGGACAGGGCGGGAACACTGAAGCTTTCTTT. Its protein is CASRAGQGGNTEAFF.

The chain carries TRBV18 and TRBJ2-3; the match to TRBD1 covers 8 bases. V trimming: 6 bases; J trimming: 2 bases; junction bases outside the gene matches: 1. Germline-derived CDR1 and CDR2 are KGHSH and LQKENI. CDR3 length equals 13 residues. The CDR3 bases are TGTGCCAGCTCGGACAGGGACACAGATACGCAGTATTTT. Amino acid sequence: CASSDRDTDTQYF.